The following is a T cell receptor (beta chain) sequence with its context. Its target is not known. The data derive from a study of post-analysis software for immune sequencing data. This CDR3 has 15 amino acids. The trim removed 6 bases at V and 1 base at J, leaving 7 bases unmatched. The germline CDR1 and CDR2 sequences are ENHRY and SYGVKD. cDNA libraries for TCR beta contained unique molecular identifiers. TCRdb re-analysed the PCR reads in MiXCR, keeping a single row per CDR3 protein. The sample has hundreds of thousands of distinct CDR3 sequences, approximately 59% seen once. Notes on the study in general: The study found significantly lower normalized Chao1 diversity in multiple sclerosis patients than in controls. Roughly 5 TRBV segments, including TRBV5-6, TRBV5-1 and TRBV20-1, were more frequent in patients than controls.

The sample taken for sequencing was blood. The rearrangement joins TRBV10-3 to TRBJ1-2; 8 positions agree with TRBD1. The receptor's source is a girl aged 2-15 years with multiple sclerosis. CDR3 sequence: CAIRTQGARNYGYTF. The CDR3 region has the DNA TGTGCCATCAGGACCCAGGGGGCGCGTAACTATGGCTACACCTTC.